The 27 T cell receptor beta chains reported below all come from one sample, sequenced in a study of T cell responses to AZD1222 COVID-19 vaccine. Produced via immunoSEQ multiplex PCR; TCRdb's table is partial and in-frame only. Of 130,000 or so clones in the sample, 70% to 90% were seen once. Sequenced here: peripheral blood, sampled on day 0 of AZD1222 vaccination. These receptor sequences come from an adult in good health.

CDR3 sequence: CAWKGQGSPRSSLEAFF. DNA for the CDR3: TGTGCCTGGAAGGGACAGGGATCTCCCCGATCGTCCCTGGAAGCTTTCTTT. This chain connects TRBV30 to TRBJ1-1; 9 nucleotides agree with TRBD1. Germline V gives CDR1 GTSNPN, CDR2 SVGIG (reference sequence). J gave up 8 bases and V 4 bases, and 20 bases lay outside the gene matches. The CDR3 covers 17 residues. Filled out from reference TRBV30 and TRBJ1-1, the complete variable domain reads SQTIHQWPATLVQPVGSPLSLECTVEGTSNPNLYWYRQAAGRGLQLLFYSVGIGQISSEVPQNLSASRPQDRQFILSSKKLLLSDSGFYLCAWKGQGSPRSSLEAFFGQGTRLTVV.

J is TRBJ1-1 and V is TRBV12-3 or TRBV12-4; a possible D gene is TRBD1 (5 bases). Trimming left V 4 bases short and J 7 bases short, with 13 bases between. The CDR3 runs to 13 residues. The CDR3 sequence is CASSSGLEGEAFF. In nucleotides, the CDR3 is TGTGCCAGCAGTTCGGGGCTAGAAGGTGAAGCTTTCTTT.

The chain couples TRBV6-5 to TRBJ1-4, with a tentative D call TRBD1 (5 bases). Looked up from germline, CDR1 is MNHEY and CDR2 is SVGAGI. The germline V and J ends were trimmed by 4 bases and 10 bases, with 10 bases remaining between them. This CDR3 contains 12 residues. In DNA form, the CDR3 reads TGTGCCAGCAGTTTTTCCGGGACAAAACTGTTTTTT. Translation gives CASSFSGTKLFF.

The rearrangement uses TRBV11-1 and TRBJ1-1; D ambiguous. The CDR3 contains 13 residues. Between the trimmed V and J ends, which lost 2 bases and 9 bases, there was a span of 13 bases. Per germline, CDR1 SGHAT and CDR2 FQDESV (reference sequence). This CDR3 is CASSLIGQHKAFF. The CDR3 nucleotides are TGTGCCAGCAGCTTAATAGGGCAGCACAAAGCTTTCTTT.

The chain is built from TRBV7-2 and TRBJ1-5; D remains unclear. V lost 0 bases, J lost 0 bases, and 3 bases lay in between. Germline CDR1 is SGHTA and CDR2 is FQGNSA. The CDR3 has 14 residues. The CDR3 is CASSLAGSNQPQHF. The CDR3 DNA reads TGTGCCAGCAGCTTAGCGGGTAGCAATCAGCCCCAGCATTTT.

The chain couples TRBV10-3 to TRBJ1-4; D is perhaps TRBD1 (6 bases). The V and J ends lost 0 bases and 7 bases respectively, with 12 bases between them. Germline V CDR1 and CDR2: ENHRY, SYGVKD. The CDR3 extends over 15 amino acids. CDR3 region: CAISESKQGGEKLFF. Written as DNA, the CDR3 is TGTGCCATCAGTGAGTCGAAACAGGGCGGTGAAAAACTGTTTTTT.

This clone was seen only once. This chain uses TRBV7-9 with TRBJ2-7; TRBD1 agrees at 9 bases. This CDR3 has 15 residues. Per germline, CDR1 SEHNR and CDR2 FQNEAQ (reference sequence). The V segment lost 5 bases and the J segment 6 bases; nucleotides outside the gene matches: 11. CDR3 sequence (DNA): TGTGCCAGCAGCCCGGGACAGGGCAGGAACGGCGAGCAGTACTTC. It encodes CASSPGQGRNGEQYF.

The V call is TRBV6-5, the J call TRBJ1-4; no reliable D call. The CDR3 totals 13 residues. Germline V gene lookup returns CDR1 MNHEY and CDR2 SVGAGI. V lost 2 bases, J lost 10 bases, and 11 bases lay in between. CDR3 coding DNA: TGTGCCAGCAGTTACGTCACCGAGGGAAAACTGTTTTTT. Translation: CASSYVTEGKLFF.

The rearrangement uses TRBV19 and TRBJ1-5; D ambiguous. From germline, CDR1 is LNHDA and CDR2 SQIVND (reference sequence). This CDR3 has 15 residues. The V and J ends lost 7 bases and 0 bases respectively, with 13 bases between them. The CDR3 spells CASKVTVNSNQPQHF. In DNA, the CDR3 is TGTGCCAGTAAGGTCACAGTCAATAGCAATCAGCCCCAGCATTTT.

V usage is TRBV19 and J usage is TRBJ2-7, with 7 bases identical to TRBD2. V was clipped by 5 bases and J by 7 bases; unmatched bases: 11. The CDR3 has 14 residues. Germline loops: CDR1 LNHDA, CDR2 SQIVND (reference sequence). The CDR3 loop reads CASSGFLAAREQYF. For the CDR3, the DNA is TGTGCCAGTAGTGGTTTTCTAGCGGCCAGAGAGCAGTACTTC.

V gene TRBV7-2 combines with J gene TRBJ1-2, with TRBD1 as a possible D gene (6 bases). Germline CDR1 reads SGHTA; CDR2 reads FQGNSA. The ends were cut back, 5 bases at V and 8 bases at J, with 18 bases in the middle. The CDR3 covers 14 residues. The CDR3 region is CASSLDWGAGGYTF. Written as DNA, the CDR3 is TGTGCCAGCAGCCTGGATTGGGGGGCTGGGGGCTACACCTTC.

CDR3 in amino acids: CASSHGGLAGPDTQYF. The CDR3, as DNA: TGCGCCAGCAGCCATGGCGGACTAGCGGGGCCAGATACGCAGTATTTT. The rearrangement joins TRBV4-1 to TRBJ2-3, with 12 bases fitting TRBD2. The V gene's germline CDR1 is MGHRA and CDR2 YSYEKL. The CDR3 length is 16 residues. V shed 3 bases, J shed 4 bases, and the junction held 5 bases outside the gene matches.

The chain has TRBV11-2 and TRBJ2-7; D gene ambiguous. V was pared by 0 bases and J by 4 bases, with 13 bases between. CDR3 size: 15 residues. The germline V gene has CDR1 SGHAT and CDR2 FQNNGV. The CDR3 protein is CASSLDQQPLYEQYF. CDR3 in DNA: TGTGCCAGCAGCTTAGACCAGCAACCCCTATACGAGCAGTACTTC.

This rearrangement joins TRBV2 to TRBJ1-5; D gene unclear. Germline V gives CDR1 SNHLY, CDR2 FYNNEI. The CDR3 consists of 13 residues. V was clipped by 8 bases and J by 4 bases, with 12 bases between them. DNA for the CDR3: TGTGCCAGCTGTAAGGAAGGAAATCAGCCCCAGCATTTT. It translates to CASCKEGNQPQHF.

The J gene is TRBJ1-6, the V gene TRBV6-2 or TRBV6-3; D is possibly TRBD1 (6 bases). Germline-derived CDR1 and CDR2 are MNHEY and SVGEGT. V was pared by 5 bases and J by 12 bases, with 23 bases between. The CDR3 sequence is 16 residues long. The CDR3 protein is CASSQRSPRGGGPLHF. The CDR3 DNA is TGTGCCAGCAGTCAACGGTCTCCTAGGGGGGGAGGACCCCTCCACTTT.

This chain links TRBV6-6 with TRBJ1-5, with D uncertain. The CDR3 totals 14 residues. Germline V gene lookup returns CDR1 MNHNY and CDR2 SVGAGI (reference sequence). V shed 5 bases and J shed 7 bases, with 15 bases lying between them. The CDR3 DNA reads TGTGCCAGCAGTCCGTTCGGAGATAGGCAGCCCCAGCATTTT. This encodes CASSPFGDRQPQHF.

This sequence joins TRBV5-4 and TRBJ2-7, with D unclear. CDR1 is SGHNT, CDR2 YYREEE, per germline (reference sequence). The CDR3 runs 16 residues. V lost 1 base and J 6 bases, leaving 20 bases between the germline ends. CDR3 amino acids: CASSLSRATSRVEQYF. CDR3 DNA sequence: TGTGCCAGCAGCTTGTCTCGTGCTACCTCCCGGGTCGAGCAGTACTTC.

This clone was observed a single time. The chain is built from TRBV20-1 and TRBJ1-2; D unclear. The germline V and J ends were trimmed by 3 bases and 3 bases, with 8 bases remaining between them. The V gene's germline CDR1 is DFQATT and CDR2 SNEGSKA (reference sequence). The CDR3 is made up of 12 amino acids. CDR3 amino acids: CSASMGYYGYTF. CDR3 in DNA: TGCAGTGCTAGTATGGGCTACTATGGCTACACCTTC.

This chain links TRBV7-8 with TRBJ2-3; TRBD2 matches at 10 bases. With V trimmed by 0 bases and J by 1 base, 4 bases remained unmatched. This CDR3 is built from 17 residues. Germline V gene data show CDR1 as SGHVS and CDR2 as FQNEAQ. The CDR3 region is CASSLASSGRRTDTQYF. CDR3 in DNA: TGTGCCAGCAGCTTAGCGAGTAGCGGGAGGCGCACAGATACGCAGTATTTT.

This chain uses TRBV5-7 with TRBJ2-7; 7 bases are shared with TRBD1. TRBV5-7 is identified as an open reading frame with a role that is uncertain. V dropped 0 bases and J dropped 2; count of bases not matched to a gene: 2. CDR3 length: 14 amino acids. The CDR3 loop is CASSLDRGPYEQYF. The CDR3 DNA reads as TGTGCCAGCAGCTTGGACAGGGGTCCCTACGAGCAGTACTTC.

The chain couples TRBV28 to TRBJ1-5, with 10 positions matching TRBD1. CDR1 is MDHEN and CDR2 is SYDVKM in the germline V gene. Trimming at V came to 5 bases and at J to 5 bases, leaving 6 bases not matched to a gene. This CDR3 is 15 amino acids long. DNA of the CDR3: TGTGCCAGCAGTGCATTGACAGGGGGCTATCAGCCCCAGCATTTT. Its translation: CASSALTGGYQPQHF.

The CDR3: CASSLDGYGYTF. The CDR3 DNA reads TGTGCCAGCAGCCTTGACGGCTATGGCTACACCTTC. This chain uses TRBV5-6 with TRBJ1-2; D not certain. The CDR3 is made up of 12 amino acids. V was pared by 4 bases and J by 4 bases, with 8 bases between. Germline-derived CDR1 and CDR2 are SGHDT and YYEEEE.

The rearrangement joins TRBV19 to TRBJ1-1, with TRBD1 as a possible D gene (5 bases). V was pared by 3 bases and J by 4 bases, with 15 bases between. This CDR3 is built from 15 residues. Germline V CDR1 and CDR2: LNHDA, SQIVND (reference sequence). For the CDR3, the DNA is TGTGCCAGTAGTATCCGAACGGGGCTAAGCACTGAAGCTTTCTTT. Amino acids: CASSIRTGLSTEAFF.

The chain employs TRBV29-1 and TRBJ1-2, with TRBD1 matching 8 bases. Looked up from germline, CDR1 is SQVTM and CDR2 is ANQGSEA. This CDR3 has 12 residues. Unmatched junction bases numbered 6, after V lost 7 bases and J lost 5 bases. CDR3 region: CSARTGKYGYTF. As DNA, the CDR3 is TGCAGCGCCCGGACAGGGAAGTATGGCTACACCTTC.

Notes on this clone: The same CDR3 is also encoded by other DNA sequences in this sample. The chain joins TRBV12-3 or TRBV12-4 to TRBJ1-1; the D is unclear. V lost 1 base to trimming and J lost 1 base, with 4 bases between them. The CDR3 length is 13 residues. CDR3 bases: TGTGCCAGCAGTTTAGGCCCGAACACTGAAGCTTTCTTT. Protein product: CASSLGPNTEAFF.

This rearrangement joins TRBV7-9 to TRBJ1-5, with 7 bases aligning to TRBD1. This CDR3 has 14 amino acids. Germline values: CDR1 SEHNR, CDR2 FQNEAQ (reference sequence). V shed 5 bases, J shed 8 bases, and the junction held 9 bases outside the gene matches. In DNA, the CDR3 is TGTGCCAGCAGCCTCAACAGGGGAGGCGAGCCCCAGCATTTT. Translation gives CASSLNRGGEPQHF.

The genes are TRBV5-4 and TRBJ2-1; TRBD1 aligns across 8 bases. The CDR3 consists of 13 residues. Germline CDR1 reads SGHNT; CDR2 reads YYREEE (reference sequence). The V segment lost 5 bases and the J segment 8 bases; nucleotides outside the gene matches: 6. The CDR3 protein is CASRRTGSDEQFF. The CDR3 coding sequence is TGTGCCAGCAGACGGACAGGGTCCGATGAGCAGTTCTTC.